This record covers a single T cell receptor beta chain. This sample is drawn from a study of blood T cell repertoires in COVID-19. The assay was immunoSEQ multiplex PCR, and TCRdb's table has in-frame clones only and misses some. The sample consists of roughly 190,000 clones, about 85% of them appearing once. There are 13 residues in the CDR3. V lost 5 bases and J lost 5, with 13 bases in between. The germline gives CDR1 SGHDT, CDR2 YYEEEE. The rearrangement joins TRBV5-6 to TRBJ2-5; maybe TRBD2 (5 bases). The sequenced material came from peripheral blood. The sequence derives from a man in his sixties with active or convalescent COVID-19. CDR3 sequence: CASSGYPGETQYF. The CDR3 DNA is TGTGCCAGCAGTGGCTATCCGGGGGAGACCCAGTACTTC.